These T cell receptor beta chains were read from a single sample in a study of CD8 T cells in Susac syndrome. A single record per CDR3 protein comes from TCRdb applying MiXCR to the immunoSEQ multiplex PCR reads. The data contain 110,000 or so distinct CDR3 sequences, roughly 93% of them singletons. Input material: CD4+ T cells from PBMCs. These receptors were collected from a human donor with multiple sclerosis. Both conserved end residues are part of each CDR3. The D gene is left open where the match is weak. Only part of the rows carry a size: once, few, many, or a class if the clone is expanded.

TRBD1	TRBV30	16	once	TRBJ1-3	CAWSVRQGTAGNTIYF	TGTGCCTGGAGTGTACGACAGGGGACGGCTGGAAACACCATATATTTT
TRBD2	TRBV6-2/TRBV6-3	15	few	TRBJ2-5	CASSGLAGGRETQYF	TGTGCCAGCAGTGGACTAGCGGGGGGGCGAGAGACCCAGTACTTC
NA	TRBV3-1	15	NA	TRBJ1-6	CASSRLRTPNSPLHF	TGTGCCAGCAGCCGACTCCGGACCCCAAATTCACCCCTCCACTTT
NA	TRBV29-1	13	NA	TRBJ2-7	CSVEVQGGGEQYF	TGCAGCGTTGAAGTACAGGGTGGTGGCGAGCAGTACTTC
NA	TRBV30	14	NA	TRBJ1-3	CAWSRPGIGNTIYF	TGTGCCTGGAGTAGACCAGGGATAGGAAACACCATATATTTT
NA	TRBV30	12	NA	TRBJ1-1	CAWSVGSKGAFF	TGTGCCTGGAGTGTAGGGAGCAAAGGGGCTTTCTTT
NA	TRBV20-1	12	NA	TRBJ1-1	CSARSRNTEAFF	TGCAGTGCTAGATCCAGGAACACTGAAGCTTTCTTT
NA	TRBV4-1	12	NA	TRBJ2-3	CASSPPMDTQYF	TGCGCCAGCAGCCCACCAATGGATACGCAGTATTTT
NA	TRBV12-3/TRBV12-4	15	NA	TRBJ2-5	CASSAGNSYQETQYF	TGTGCCAGCAGTGCTGGTAACAGTTACCAAGAGACCCAGTACTTC
NA	TRBV7-3	17	NA	TRBJ2-2	CASSRKPARGDTGELFF	TGTGCCAGCAGTCGAAAACCCGCCCGGGGAGACACCGGGGAGCTGTTTTTT
TRBD2	TRBV20-1	14	NA	TRBJ2-7	CSARLAGGAWEQYF	TGCAGTGCTAGACTAGCGGGGGGGGCCTGGGAGCAGTACTTC
NA	TRBV7-3	14	NA	TRBJ2-2	CASSSDRNTGELFF	TGTGCCAGCAGCTCGGACAGGAACACCGGGGAGCTGTTTTTT
TRBD2	TRBV6-4	16	NA	TRBJ2-1	CASSDSSRGGRNEQFF	TGTGCCAGCAGTGACTCCTCGCGGGGGGGCCGGAATGAGCAGTTCTTC
NA	TRBV29-1	13	NA	TRBJ1-5	CSVIAGIGQPQHF	TGCAGCGTGATTGCAGGGATAGGTCAGCCCCAGCATTTT
NA	TRBV11-1	14	NA	TRBJ1-1	CASSPIARVTEAFF	TGTGCCAGCAGCCCCATCGCTCGGGTAACTGAAGCTTTCTTT
TRBD1	TRBV4-1	15	NA	TRBJ1-4	CASSRPDRADEKLFF	TGCGCCAGCAGCCGACCGGACAGGGCGGATGAAAAACTGTTTTTT
NA	TRBV10-3	12	NA	TRBJ1-5	CAIGQTNQPQHF	TGTGCCATCGGACAGACAAATCAGCCCCAGCATTTT
NA	TRBV3-1	14	NA	TRBJ1-1	CASSYATLNTEAFF	TGTGCCAGCAGCTACGCGACACTGAACACTGAAGCTTTCTTT
NA	TRBV4-1	13	NA	TRBJ1-1	CASSQDGSGEAFF	TGCGCCAGCAGCCAAGACGGTTCAGGCGAAGCTTTCTTT
NA	TRBV12-3/TRBV12-4	15	NA	TRBJ1-5	CASSDTKGSNQPQHF	TGTGCCAGCAGCGACACCAAGGGGAGCAATCAGCCCCAGCATTTT
NA	TRBV20-1	14	NA	TRBJ1-1	CSARRAGRDAEAFF	TGCAGTGCTAGACGGGCCGGCAGGGACGCTGAAGCTTTCTTT
TRBD1	TRBV5-6	16	NA	TRBJ1-6	CASSLGAGQVNSPLHF	TGTGCCAGCAGCTTGGGAGCCGGACAGGTCAATTCACCCCTCCACTTT
TRBD1	TRBV19	12	NA	TRBJ2-7	CASGTGGHEQYF	TGTGCCAGCGGGACAGGCGGCCACGAGCAGTACTTC
NA	TRBV9	19	NA	TRBJ2-3	CASSTETNPRTGSTDTQYF	TGTGCCAGCAGCACCGAGACAAACCCCAGGACGGGGAGCACAGATACGCAGTATTTT
NA	TRBV5-1	13	NA	TRBJ1-1	CASRTGDRVEAFF	TGCGCCAGCAGGACGGGGGATCGGGTTGAAGCTTTCTTT
TRBD1	TRBV9	14	NA	TRBJ1-5	CASSVGTGVQPQHF	TGTGCCAGCAGCGTAGGGACAGGGGTTCAGCCCCAGCATTTT
NA	TRBV19	13	NA	TRBJ1-1	CASSDRSVDEAFF	TGTGCCAGTTCGGACAGATCCGTCGATGAAGCTTTCTTT
NA	TRBV29-1	11	few	TRBJ2-3	CSVGAGDTQYF	TGCAGCGTTGGGGCCGGAGATACGCAGTATTTT
TRBD1	TRBV18	16	once	TRBJ2-1	CASSRTGTGAFNEQFF	TGTGCCAGCTCACGAACCGGGACAGGGGCTTTCAATGAGCAGTTCTTC
NA	TRBV7-2	16	NA	TRBJ1-3	CASSLVSFSSGNTIYF	TGTGCCAGCAGCTTAGTAAGCTTCTCCTCTGGAAACACCATATATTTT
NA	TRBV4-3	14	NA	TRBJ1-5	CASSQEQGSQPQHF	TGCGCCAGCAGCCAAGAGCAGGGAAGTCAGCCCCAGCATTTT
NA	TRBV7-2	15	NA	TRBJ2-5	CASSLQSGAKETQYF	TGTGCCAGCAGCTTACAATCAGGGGCCAAAGAGACCCAGTACTTC
NA	TRBV19	13	NA	TRBJ1-6	CATEGSYNSPLHF	TGTGCCACGGAGGGTTCCTATAATTCACCCCTCCACTTT
NA	TRBV4-3	17	once	TRBJ2-2	CASSQVLGEGNTGELFF	TGCGCCAGCAGCCAAGTCTTGGGCGAGGGGAACACCGGGGAGCTGTTTTTT
TRBD1	TRBV6-5	16	NA	TRBJ1-1	CASSYSFTGEVTEAFF	TGTGCCAGCAGTTACTCGTTTACAGGGGAGGTAACTGAAGCTTTCTTT
NA	TRBV7-9	16	NA	TRBJ2-3	CASSSGGGRGTDTQYF	TGTGCCAGCAGCAGCGGAGGGGGAAGAGGCACAGATACGCAGTATTTT
NA	TRBV20-1	13	NA	TRBJ2-3	CSASPGRGDTQYF	TGCAGTGCTAGTCCGGGGCGTGGAGATACGCAGTATTTT
TRBD2	TRBV11-2	16	NA	TRBJ2-5	CASSFGPSGAKETQYF	TGTGCCAGCAGCTTCGGACCCAGCGGGGCTAAAGAGACCCAGTACTTC
NA	TRBV5-1	14	NA	TRBJ1-5	CASSLGGEDQPQHF	TGCGCCAGCAGCTTGGGAGGGGAAGATCAGCCCCAGCATTTT
NA	TRBV11-3	13	NA	TRBJ1-1	CASSFQQNTEAFF	TGTGCCAGCAGCTTTCAACAGAACACTGAAGCTTTCTTT
TRBD1	TRBV10-3	14	NA	TRBJ1-1	CATQGQGRTTEAFF	TGTGCCACCCAAGGACAGGGGAGAACCACTGAAGCTTTCTTT
NA	TRBV10-2	17	NA	TRBJ1-5	CASSEGFDHLTNQPQHF	TGCGCCAGCAGTGAGGGCTTCGATCACCTCACGAATCAGCCCCAGCATTTT